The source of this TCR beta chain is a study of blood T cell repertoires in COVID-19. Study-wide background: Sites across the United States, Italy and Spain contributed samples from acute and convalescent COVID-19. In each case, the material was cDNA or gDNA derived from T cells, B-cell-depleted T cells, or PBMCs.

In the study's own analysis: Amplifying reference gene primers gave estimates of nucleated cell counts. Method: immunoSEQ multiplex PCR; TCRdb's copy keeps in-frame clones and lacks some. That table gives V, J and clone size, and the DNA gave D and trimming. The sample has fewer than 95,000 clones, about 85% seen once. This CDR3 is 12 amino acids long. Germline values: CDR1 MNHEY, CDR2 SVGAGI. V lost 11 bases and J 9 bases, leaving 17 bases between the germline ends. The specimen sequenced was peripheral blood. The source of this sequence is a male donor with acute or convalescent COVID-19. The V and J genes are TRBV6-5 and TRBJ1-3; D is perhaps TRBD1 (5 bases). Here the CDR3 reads CAWGGDQGTIYF. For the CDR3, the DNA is TGTGCCTGGGGAGGGGACCAGGGCACCATATATTTT.